What follows are 6 T cell receptor beta chains derived from one specimen sequenced in a study of blood T cell repertoires in COVID-19. Only in-frame clones appear in the TCRdb table, and some are missing; sequencing was by immunoSEQ multiplex PCR. The repertoire has approximately 240,000 clones, approximately 79% of them found once; the top ten carry 3% to 4%. Sequenced sample: peripheral blood. The receptors shown here come from a middle-aged woman with active or convalescent COVID-19.

In its sample, this clone was seen a few times. An end of the junction does not agree with germline; a read error may underlie this. CDR3 protein: CASSPGSGGRNCF. The CDR3 coding sequence is TGTGCCAGCAGCCCCGGTTCCGGAGGAAGGAACTGCTTC. The chain joins TRBV2 to TRBJ1-2; the D is unclear. CDR1 and CDR2 (germline): SNHLY, FYNNEI. CDR3 length: 13 residues.

This clone has just one count. The chain uses TRBV27 and TRBJ1-2; D not resolved. CDR3 length: 12 residues. The V gene's germline CDR1 is MNHEY and CDR2 SMNVEV (reference sequence). The V gene lost 6 bases and the J gene lost 2 bases, with 7 bases spanning the gap. The CDR3 DNA sequence: TGTGCCAGCAGCCCAACAAACTATGGCTACACCTTC. Translating it yields CASSPTNYGYTF.

The chain has TRBV4-1 and TRBJ1-2; D is perhaps TRBD1 (6 bases). Germline-derived CDR1 and CDR2 are MGHRA and YSYEKL. The CDR3 has 15 residues. Trimming took off 2 bases at V and 0 bases at J, with 10 bases between the two ends. CDR3 in DNA: TGCGCCAGCAGCCAATCCACAGGGACTAACTATGGCTACACCTTC. Protein sequence: CASSQSTGTNYGYTF.

This clone was found a few times. The chain is built from TRBV11-1 and TRBJ2-2; D gene ambiguous. From germline, CDR1 is SGHAT and CDR2 FQDESV (reference sequence). V gave up 5 bases and J gave up 4 bases, with 14 bases separating them. This CDR3 has 15 amino acids. The CDR3 reads CASSPSFPSTGELFF. The DNA of the CDR3 is TGTGCCAGCAGCCCCTCGTTTCCCTCCACCGGGGAGCTGTTTTTT.

The V gene is TRBV6-2 or TRBV6-3, the J gene TRBJ2-1; D gene uncertain. V lost 4 bases to trimming and J lost 4 bases, with 8 bases between them. The CDR3 consists of 13 residues. CDR1 is MNHEY and CDR2 is SVGEGT in the germline V gene. CDR3 loop: CASSFAGYNEQFF. In DNA, the CDR3 is TGTGCCAGCAGTTTTGCAGGATACAATGAGCAGTTCTTC.

The chain employs TRBV9 and TRBJ2-3, with 9 positions matching TRBD2. V trimming: 0 bases; J trimming: 2 bases; junction bases outside the gene matches: 10. Germline CDR1 is SGDLS and CDR2 is YYNGEE. The CDR3 has 18 residues. The CDR3 here is CASSVVISGGGDTDTQYF. In nucleotides, the CDR3 is TGTGCCAGCAGCGTAGTCATTTCTGGCGGGGGGGACACAGATACGCAGTATTTT.